This TCR beta chain derives from a study of radiotherapy plus CTLA-4 blockade in lung cancer. In the study overall: Patients showed objective responses in 18% of cases, and disease control was achieved by approximately 33%.

In regard to this clone: Its cognate antigen is unknown.

Focal radiation with ipilimumab CTLA-4 blockade was given to patients with chemo-refractory metastatic non-small-cell lung cancer. Using immunoSEQ multiplex PCR, the repertoire was profiled, and TCRdb retains in-frame clones only, with some absent. The table records 85,000 to 90,000 clones, around nine tenths of them present only once. This CDR3 is 14 amino acids long. Trimming pared 4 bases from V and 5 bases from J, leaving 14 bases between. In germline, CDR1 is SNHLY, CDR2 FYNNEI. General observations from the study: Early shifts in blood T cell clones, with interferon-beta, reportedly predicted response best. Researchers report tumor-derived TCR clones expanding in blood after radiotherapy plus ipilimumab.

Sequencing used peripheral blood, obtained from a patient treated with radiotherapy plus ipilimumab. The chain uses TRBV2 and TRBJ2-5, with D perhaps TRBD1 or TRBD2 (5 bases each). The sequence came from a human donor with non-small cell lung cancer that progressed on radiotherapy plus ipilimumab. CDR3 bases: TGTGCCAGCAGTGGGTGGGAGTGGGGGGAGACCCAGTACTTC. Amino acid sequence: CASSGWEWGETQYF.